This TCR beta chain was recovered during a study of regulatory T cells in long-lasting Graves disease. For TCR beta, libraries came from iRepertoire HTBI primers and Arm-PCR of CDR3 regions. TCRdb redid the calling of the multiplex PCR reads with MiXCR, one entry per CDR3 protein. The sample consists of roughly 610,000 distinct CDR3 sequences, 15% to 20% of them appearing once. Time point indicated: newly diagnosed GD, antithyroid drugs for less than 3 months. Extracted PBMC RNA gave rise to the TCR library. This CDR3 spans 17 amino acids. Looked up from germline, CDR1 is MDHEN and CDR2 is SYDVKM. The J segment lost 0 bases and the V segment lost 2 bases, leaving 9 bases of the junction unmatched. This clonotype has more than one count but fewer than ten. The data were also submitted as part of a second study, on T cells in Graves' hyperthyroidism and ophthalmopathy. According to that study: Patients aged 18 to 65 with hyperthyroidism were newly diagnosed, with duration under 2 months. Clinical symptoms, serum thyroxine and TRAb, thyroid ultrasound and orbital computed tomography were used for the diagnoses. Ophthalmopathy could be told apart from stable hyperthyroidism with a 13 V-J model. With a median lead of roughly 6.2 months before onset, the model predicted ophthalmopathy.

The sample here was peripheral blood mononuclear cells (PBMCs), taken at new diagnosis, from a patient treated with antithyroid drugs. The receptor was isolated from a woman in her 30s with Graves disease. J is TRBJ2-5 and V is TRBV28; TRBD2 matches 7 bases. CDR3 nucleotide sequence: TGTGCCAGCAGTTTACGAAGCGGGAACCCGTACCAAGAGACCCAGTACTTC. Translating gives CASSLRSGNPYQETQYF.